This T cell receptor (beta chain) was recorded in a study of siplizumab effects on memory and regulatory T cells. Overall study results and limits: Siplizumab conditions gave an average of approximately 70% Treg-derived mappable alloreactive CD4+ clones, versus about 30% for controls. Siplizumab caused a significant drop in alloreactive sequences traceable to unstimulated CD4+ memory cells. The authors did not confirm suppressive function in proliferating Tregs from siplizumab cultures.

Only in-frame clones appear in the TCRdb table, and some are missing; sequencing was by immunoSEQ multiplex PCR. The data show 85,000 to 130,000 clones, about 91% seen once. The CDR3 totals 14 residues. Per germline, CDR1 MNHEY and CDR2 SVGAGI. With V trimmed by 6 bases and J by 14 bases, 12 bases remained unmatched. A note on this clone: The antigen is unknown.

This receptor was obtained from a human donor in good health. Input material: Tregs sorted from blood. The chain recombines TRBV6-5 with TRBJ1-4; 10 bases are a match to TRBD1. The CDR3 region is CASSPTGGALGLFF. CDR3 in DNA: TGTGCCAGCAGCCCGACAGGGGGCGCATTGGGCCTGTTTTTT.